Sequencing of this T cell receptor (beta chain) was carried out in a study of CD8 T cells in Susac syndrome. Study summary: The Susac syndrome patients that were sequenced included over 5 with active disease and under ten in remission. Study-wide results and limits: When the CD4+ T cell repertoires of patients with Susac syndrome were examined, they did not show any clonal expansion.

The CD8+ and CD4+ T cells were negatively isolated, with the TEMRA cells enriched by FACS. Reverse transcription used about 0.45 to 1 ug RNA and random hexamers. An immunoSEQ multiplex PCR generated amplified TCR beta CDR3 products spanning 54 Vbeta and 13 Jbeta. TCRdb re-called the immunoSEQ multiplex PCR reads with MiXCR, one entry per CDR3 protein. This repertoire shows about 210,000 distinct CDR3 sequences, approximately 94% found once; its top ten account for 0.15% to 0.2%. Regarding this clonotype: Antigen unknown.

This TCR derives from a human donor with Susac syndrome. Specimen: CD4+ T cells from PBMCs.

The CDR3 DNA follows: TGCGCCAGCAGCTTGACCGTCCTGCAGAACACTGAAGCTTTCTTT. Translation gives CASSLTVLQNTEAFF. J is TRBJ1-1 and V is TRBV5-1; D ambiguous. Trimming left V 1 base short and J 1 base short, with 11 bases between. Looked up from germline, CDR1 is SGHRS and CDR2 is YFSETQ. The CDR3 is made up of 15 amino acids.